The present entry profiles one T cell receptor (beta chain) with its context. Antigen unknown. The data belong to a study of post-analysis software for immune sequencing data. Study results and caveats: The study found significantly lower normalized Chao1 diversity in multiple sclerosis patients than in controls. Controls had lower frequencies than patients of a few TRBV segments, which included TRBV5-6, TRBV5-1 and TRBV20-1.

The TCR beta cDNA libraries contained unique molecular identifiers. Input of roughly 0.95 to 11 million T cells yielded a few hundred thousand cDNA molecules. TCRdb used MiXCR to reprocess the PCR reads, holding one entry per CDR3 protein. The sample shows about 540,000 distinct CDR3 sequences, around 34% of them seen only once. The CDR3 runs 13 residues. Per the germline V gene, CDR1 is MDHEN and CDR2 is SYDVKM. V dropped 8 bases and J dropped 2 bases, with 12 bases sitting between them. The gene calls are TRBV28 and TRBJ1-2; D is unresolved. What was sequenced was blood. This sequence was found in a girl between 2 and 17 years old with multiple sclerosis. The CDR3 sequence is CASSGPLNYGYTF. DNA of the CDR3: TGTGCCAGCTCCGGGCCCCTAAACTATGGCTACACCTTC.